One TCR beta chain is described in this entry. Its antigen is undetermined. The sample comes from a study of CD8 T cells in Susac syndrome. While CD8+ and CD4+ T cells were isolated negatively, TEMRA cells were enriched by FACS. The RNA, about 0.45 to 1 ug, was put through reverse transcription using random hexamers. The CDR3 of TCR beta was amplified by immunoSEQ multiplex PCR across 54 Vbeta and 13 Jbeta. TCRdb ran MiXCR on the immunoSEQ multiplex PCR reads and lists one entry per CDR3 protein. The sample comprises 170,000 or so distinct CDR3 sequences, roughly 95% of which are singletons, and 0.1% to 0.15% rests with the top ten. The study's findings and limits: The Susac syndrome CD4+ T cell repertoires displayed no clonal expansion.

This CDR3 region has 14 residues. The germline CDR1 and CDR2 sequences are SEHNR and FQNEAQ (reference sequence). Losses at the gene ends were 5 bases for V and 1 base for J; bases not matched to a gene: 4. What was sequenced was CD4+ T cells from PBMCs. The clonotype comes from a human donor with Susac syndrome. V usage is TRBV7-9 and J usage is TRBJ2-7; TRBD2 matches at 8 bases. CDR3 nucleotides: TGTGCCAGCAGCCGGGGGGGTCTTTCCTACGAGCAGTACGTC. It yields the protein CASSRGGLSYEQYV.